The 6 T cell receptor beta chains presented below share a single source sample, sequenced in a study of CD8 T cells in Susac syndrome. With random hexamers, reverse transcription was performed on about 0.5 to 1 ug of RNA. TCRdb re-analysed the immunoSEQ multiplex PCR reads in MiXCR, keeping a single row per CDR3 protein. The table shows some 77,000 distinct CDR3 sequences, with more than 85% occurring only once. What was sequenced was CD4+ T cells from PBMCs. These receptors were collected from a human donor with Susac syndrome.

The gene calls are TRBV20-1 and TRBJ1-1, with unresolved D. Trimming removed 3 bases at V and 1 base at J, with 18 bases between. CDR1 and CDR2 (germline): DFQATT, SNEGSKA (reference sequence). The CDR3 covers 16 residues. This CDR3 reads CSASPPEGGRNTEAFF. The CDR3 nucleotides are TGCAGTGCTAGCCCTCCCGAGGGAGGGAGGAACACTGAAGCTTTCTTT.

This chain links TRBV30 with TRBJ2-7; D gene unclear. Germline V lookup: CDR1 GTSNPN, CDR2 SVGIG (reference sequence). Deletions cut 0 bases from V and 0 bases from J, with 12 bases between. The length of the CDR3 is 15 residues. The CDR3 sequence is CAWSVLPPSSYEQYF. In nucleotides, the CDR3 is TGTGCCTGGAGTGTTCTCCCGCCCAGCTCCTACGAGCAGTACTTC.

The count of this clonotype is one. This chain links TRBV28 with TRBJ2-3; 9 bases are shared with TRBD2. Trimming at V came to 3 bases and at J to 0 bases, leaving 7 bases not matched to a gene. The germline V gene has CDR1 MDHEN and CDR2 SYDVKM. The CDR3 is made up of 17 amino acids. In nucleotides, the CDR3 is TGTGCCAGCAGTTTCCCGGTAACTAGCGGGAGCACAGATACGCAGTATTTT. Its protein product is CASSFPVTSGSTDTQYF.

V is TRBV20-1 and J is TRBJ2-5, with 12 bases aligning to TRBD2. Germline-derived CDR1 and CDR2 are DFQATT and SNEGSKA (reference sequence). CDR3 length: 15 residues. V shed 8 bases, J shed 5 bases, and the junction held 12 bases outside the gene matches. CDR3 coding DNA: TGCAGTTCCATCTCGCGACTAGCGGGAGCCGAGACCCAGTACTTC. It is translated as CSSISRLAGAETQYF.

V gene TRBV6-5 combines with J gene TRBJ2-7, with D tentatively TRBD2 (6 bases). The V and J ends lost 0 bases and 3 bases respectively, with 9 bases between them. This CDR3 spans 14 amino acids. CDR1 is MNHEY, CDR2 SVGAGI, per germline. In DNA form, the CDR3 reads TGTGCCAGCAGTTACTCGCGGGACGTCTACGAGCAGTACTTC. Translated: CASSYSRDVYEQYF.

The chain recombines TRBV7-6 with TRBJ2-7, with D possibly being TRBD1 (5 bases). Germline V gives CDR1 SGHVS, CDR2 FNYEAQ. The CDR3 totals 13 residues. Trimming took 3 bases from V and 3 from J, leaving 9 bases between them. The CDR3 bases are TGTGCCAGCAGCTTCGCCCAGGGCTACGAGCAGTACTTC. Its protein is CASSFAQGYEQYF.